This T cell receptor beta chain was sequenced during a study of yellow fever vaccine responses in identical twins. Notes on the study in general: On the reported evidence, twins' vaccine T cell responses seemed partly convergent and partly personalized.

This CDR3 region has 13 residues. V was cut by 0 bases and J by 6 bases, with 5 bases left in between. Germline-derived CDR1 and CDR2 are KGHDR and SFDVKD. On this clonotype itself: The antigen is not known.

Using its own MiXCR run on the RT-PCR reads, TCRdb lists one record per CDR3 protein. The sample consists of 30,000 to 40,000 distinct CDR3 sequences, more than 50% of them appearing once. This chain connects TRBV24-1 to TRBJ2-1; D is unclear. Specimen: T cells from blood (PBMCs), unsorted or a sorted subset (not recorded which), collected before or after yellow fever vaccination (not recorded which). The TCR originated in a woman aged 18-29 years who received the yellow fever vaccine. The CDR3 DNA sequence: TGTGCCACCAGTGATTTGTTAGCCAATGAGCAGTTCTTC. Protein sequence: CATSDLLANEQFF.